The entry below gives a single T cell receptor (beta chain) sequence along with its context. Its cognate antigen is unknown. All trial patients relapsed after autologous stem cell transplantation. Complete response, partial response or progressive disease constituted the best response categories observed. The data originate from a study of PD-1 blockade in classical Hodgkin lymphoma. Study results and caveats: A significant rise in TCR diversity by C4D1 was seen for CD4+ but not CD8+ cells. Diminished baseline TCR diversity has been reported in newly diagnosed patients relative to healthy donors. Why the repertoires differ is still unclear, perhaps disease activity or prior therapy.

The CDR3 totals 15 residues. Looked up from germline, CDR1 is SGHAT and CDR2 is FQNNGV. V lost 3 bases and J lost 4, with 14 bases in between. Method: immunoSEQ multiplex PCR; TCRdb's copy keeps in-frame clones and lacks some. The sample consists of fewer than 25,000 clones, roughly 80% of them appearing once. The sequence came from a human donor with classical Hodgkin lymphoma. Sample: peripheral blood mononuclear cells (PBMCs), taken before the second cycle of nivolumab. The chain couples TRBV11-2 to TRBJ2-3, with D possibly being TRBD1 or TRBD2 (6 bases each). The CDR3 sequence is CASSLAGGPADTQYF. The CDR3 DNA is TGTGCCAGCAGCTTGGCTGGGGGGCCCGCAGATACGCAGTATTTT. The full variable domain, with the rest looked up from reference TRBV11-2 and TRBJ2-3, is EAGVAQSPRYKIIEKRQSVAFWCNPISGHATLYWYQQILGQGPKLLIQFQNNGVVDDSQLPKDRFSAERLKGVDSTLKIQPAKLEDSAVYLCASSLAGGPADTQYFGPGTRLTVL.